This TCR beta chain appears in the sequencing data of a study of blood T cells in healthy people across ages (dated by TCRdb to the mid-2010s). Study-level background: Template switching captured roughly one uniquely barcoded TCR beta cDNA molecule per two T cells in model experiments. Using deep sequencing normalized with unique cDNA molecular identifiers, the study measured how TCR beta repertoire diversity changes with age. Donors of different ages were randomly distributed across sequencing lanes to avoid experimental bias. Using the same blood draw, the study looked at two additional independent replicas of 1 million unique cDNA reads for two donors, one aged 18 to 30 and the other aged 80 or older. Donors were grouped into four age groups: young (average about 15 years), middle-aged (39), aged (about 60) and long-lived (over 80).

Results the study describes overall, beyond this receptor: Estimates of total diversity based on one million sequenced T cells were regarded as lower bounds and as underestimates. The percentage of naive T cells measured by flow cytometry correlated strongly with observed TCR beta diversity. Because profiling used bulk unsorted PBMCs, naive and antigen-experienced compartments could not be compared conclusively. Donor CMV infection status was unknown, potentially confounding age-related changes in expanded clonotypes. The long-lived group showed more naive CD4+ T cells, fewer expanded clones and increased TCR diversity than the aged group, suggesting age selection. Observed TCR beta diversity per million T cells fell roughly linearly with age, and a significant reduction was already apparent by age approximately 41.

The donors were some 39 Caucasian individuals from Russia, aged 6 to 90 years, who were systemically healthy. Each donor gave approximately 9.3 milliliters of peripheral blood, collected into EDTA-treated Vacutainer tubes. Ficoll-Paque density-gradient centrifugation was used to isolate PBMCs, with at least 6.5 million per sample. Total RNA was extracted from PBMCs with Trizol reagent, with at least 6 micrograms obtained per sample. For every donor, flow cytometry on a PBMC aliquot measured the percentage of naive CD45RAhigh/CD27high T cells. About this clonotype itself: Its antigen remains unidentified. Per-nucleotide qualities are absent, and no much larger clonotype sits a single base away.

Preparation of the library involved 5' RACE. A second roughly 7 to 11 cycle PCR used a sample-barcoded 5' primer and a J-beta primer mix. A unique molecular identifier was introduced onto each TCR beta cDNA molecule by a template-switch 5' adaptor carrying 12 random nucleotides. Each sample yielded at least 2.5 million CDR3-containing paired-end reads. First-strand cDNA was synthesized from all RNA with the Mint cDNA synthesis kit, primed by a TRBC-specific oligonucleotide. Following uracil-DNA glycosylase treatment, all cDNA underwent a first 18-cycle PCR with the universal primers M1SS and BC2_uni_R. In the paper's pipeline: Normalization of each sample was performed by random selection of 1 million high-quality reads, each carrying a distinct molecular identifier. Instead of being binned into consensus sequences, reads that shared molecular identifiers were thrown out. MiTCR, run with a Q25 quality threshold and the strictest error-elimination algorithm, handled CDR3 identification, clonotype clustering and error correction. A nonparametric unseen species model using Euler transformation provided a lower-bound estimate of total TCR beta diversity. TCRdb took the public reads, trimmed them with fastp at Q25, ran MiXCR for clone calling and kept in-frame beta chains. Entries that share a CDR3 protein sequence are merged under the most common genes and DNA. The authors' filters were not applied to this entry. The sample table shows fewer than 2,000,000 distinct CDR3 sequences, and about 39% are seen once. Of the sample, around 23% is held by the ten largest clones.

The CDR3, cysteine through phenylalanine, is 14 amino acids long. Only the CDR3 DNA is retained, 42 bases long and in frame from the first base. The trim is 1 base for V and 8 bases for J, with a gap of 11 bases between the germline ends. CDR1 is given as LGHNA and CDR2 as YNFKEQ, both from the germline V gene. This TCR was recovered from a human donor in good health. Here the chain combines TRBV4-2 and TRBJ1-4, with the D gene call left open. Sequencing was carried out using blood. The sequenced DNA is TGTGCCAGCAGCCAAGGGAGGGCGGGAGAAAAACTGTTTTTT. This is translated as CASSQGRAGEKLFF.